The source of this TCR beta chain is a study of T cell repertoires in cytomegalovirus infection. TCRdb re-called the reads through MiXCR, storing one row per CDR3 protein. The sample contains about 400,000 distinct CDR3 sequences, approximately 18% of which appear only once. V was clipped by 6 bases and J by 6 bases; unmatched bases: 7. CDR1 SGHVS and CDR2 FNYEAQ come from the germline V gene. This CDR3 comprises 15 residues. This clonotype was seen repeatedly, ten times or more. The sample was PBMCs. The receptor's source is a human donor in good health (CMV status not recorded). Some clones in this sample may be carry-over from other donors' samples. The chain recombines TRBV7-6 with TRBJ2-5; TRBD2 agrees at 13 bases. CDR3 DNA sequence: TGTGCCAGCAGGCCAACTAGCGGGAGGGAAAAGACCCAGTACTTC. Its protein product is CASRPTSGREKTQYF.